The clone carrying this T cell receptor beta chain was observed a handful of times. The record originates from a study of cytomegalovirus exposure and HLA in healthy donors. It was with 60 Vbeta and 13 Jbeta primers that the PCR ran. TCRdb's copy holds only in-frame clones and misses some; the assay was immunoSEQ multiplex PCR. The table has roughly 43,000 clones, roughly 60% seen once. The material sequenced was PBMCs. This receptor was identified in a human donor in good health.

The CDR3 loop is CASRWRYGYTF. CDR3 coding DNA: TGTGCCAGCAGATGGAGATACGGCTACACCTTC. This sequence joins TRBV28 and TRBJ1-2, with D hard to call. This CDR3 region has 11 residues. CDR1 MDHEN and CDR2 SYDVKM come from the germline V gene. With 6 bases removed from V and 8 bases from J, the gap between germline ends came to 10 bases.